This T cell receptor beta chain was captured in a study of cytomegalovirus exposure and HLA in healthy donors. In the study overall: Around 200 million T cells yielded roughly 100 million unique TCR beta sequences, as an earlier analysis found.

The CDR3 spans 15 residues. The V end was cut by 0 bases, the J end by 1 base, with 8 bases between. Germline CDR1 is SGHRS and CDR2 is YFSETQ. This clone was counted a few times. Primers included in the PCR were 60 Vbeta and 13 Jbeta primers. Method: immunoSEQ multiplex PCR; TCRdb's copy keeps in-frame clones and lacks some. The data contain 200,000 to 250,000 clones, 70% to 80% of them singletons. The receptor was isolated from a male donor in good health and CMV-seronegative. V is TRBV5-1 and J is TRBJ1-5; D is ambiguous. Input material: PBMCs. The CDR3 protein is CASSLGGVSNQPQHF. The CDR3 DNA is TGCGCCAGCAGCTTGGGGGGAGTCAGCAATCAGCCCCAGCATTTT.